This T cell receptor beta chain was sequenced in a study of shared clonotypes between healthy human individuals. V was shortened by 2 bases and J by 8 bases, with 13 bases between the two germline ends. The CDR3 covers 13 residues. Germline values: CDR1 SGHDT, CDR2 YYEEEE. This clone was observed a single time. At a deep level, the assay was run. Some clones are missing from TCRdb's copy, which holds only in-frame ones; the method was immunoSEQ multiplex PCR. The data hold 950,000 to 1,100,000 clones, with about 75% observed a single time. Specimen: memory CD4+ T cells sorted from blood. Subset given: CD45RA-negative fraction. This chain uses TRBV5-6 with TRBJ1-2; D is possibly TRBD1 (5 bases). This sequence originates from a man in his late teens or twenties in good health. CDR3 DNA sequence: TGTGCCAGCAGCTTAACAGGACTAGTGGGCTACACCTTC. This sequence encodes CASSLTGLVGYTF.